The source of this TCR beta chain is a study of blood T cell repertoires in COVID-19 (TCRdb year 2020). Turning to the overall study: Collaborator samples came from the United States, Italy and Spain and covered acute and convalescent phases of COVID-19. The prospective study material was composed of cDNA or gDNA derived from T cells, B-cell-depleted T cells, or PBMCs. Subjects who had been exposed to COVID-19, were actively infected with it, or had recovered from it provided the deeply sampled blood TCRbeta repertoires that made up the dataset. The repertoires were made available in a free public database intended to serve as a resource for research on the immune response to SARS-CoV-2. The samples were drawn from the first 160 participants of the ongoing ImmuneRACE study and from over 950 subjects provided by 6 global collaborators. Sample metadata almost always included a de-identified subject ID, COVID-19 status, age in years and sex. Where available, HLA class I and class II types were taken from metadata supplied by the sample provider and were not determined by assay-based typing. Results and caveats for the whole study, not just this receptor: The quantity of clinical and demographic metadata differed by source and by participant and was supplied without curation.

The collaborating institutions used their own protocols to collect whole blood in K2EDTA tubes. For TCRbeta analysis, collaborators shipped samples in one of three forms: frozen whole blood, isolated PBMCs, or DNA extracted from either of those sample types. TCRbeta CDR3 regions were amplified from genomic DNA by means of the immunoSEQ Assay, a bias-controlled multiplex PCR. The paper's processing steps were these. Within the assay, amplification of reference gene primers was used to estimate how many nucleated cells each sample contained. To quantify the absolute abundance of each unique TCRbeta CDR3 rearrangement, sequence reads were collapsed and filtered. For each sample, productive Simpson clonality was calculated as the square root of Simpson's diversity index across productive rearrangements. TCRdb retrieved this table from immuneACCESS and kept in-frame rearrangements only. Not all clones are present; in checked studies, unresolved V genes account for under half, and no reason is known for the remainder. V and J calls and clone size follow that table, whereas D and trimming were derived from the DNA. Counted in this sample were approximately 60,000 clones; 85% of them appeared once. About 16% of the sample is taken by the ten largest.

As for this clone: Its cognate antigen has yet to be identified. No clone much larger than this one lies a single base away; base qualities are absent.

The CDR3 sequence holds 15 residues, the cysteine and phenylalanine included. Left in the record is the CDR3 DNA by itself, 45 bases read in frame from the first base. After removal of 6 bases from V and 2 bases from J, the junction retains 4 bases not matched to a gene. CDR1 and CDR2 (ENHRY, SYGVKD) derive from the germline V gene. The chain is made from TRBV10-3 and TRBJ2-2; a stretch of 9 junction bases matches TRBD1. Sequenced input: peripheral blood. This TCR derives from a human donor in a cohort sampled during active COVID-19. The sequence in DNA is TGTGCCATCAGGATGGACAGGGGAAACACCGGGGAGCTGTTTTTT. This encodes CAIRMDRGNTGELFF.